Sequencing of this T cell receptor (beta chain) was carried out in a study of control samples from healthy donors and cancer patients (dated by TCRdb to 2018 to 2021). The library was made by the immunoSEQ multiplex PCR assay. Held by TCRdb, this immuneACCESS table contains in-frame sequences only and omits some clones. Under half of the omission traces to an unresolved V gene where checked; the cause of the rest is unknown. The sample table records 95,000 to 150,000 clones; approximately 92% of these occur just once. The leading ten clones occupy roughly 0.54% of the sample. Note on this clone: Its target antigen remains unknown. No clone much larger than this one lies a single base away; base qualities are absent.

The source of this sequence is a man older than 75 with head and neck cancer. Sequencing used PBMCs.

The CDR3 corresponds to CASSCDLAGGPIIYEQYF. The DNA is as follows: TGTGCCAGCAGTTGCGACCTAGCGGGGGGGCCAATCATCTACGAGCAGTACTTC. The chain couples TRBV6-2 or TRBV6-3 to TRBJ2-7; the central 12 bases match TRBD2. From the germline V gene, CDR1 is MNHEY and CDR2 is SVGEGT. Ends trimmed: V by 4 bases, J by 3 bases; bases unmatched to a gene: 13. Reading from cysteine to phenylalanine, the CDR3 counts 18 amino acids. Just the 54-base CDR3 DNA is kept, in frame starting at base 1.